What follows are 17 T cell receptor beta chains derived from one specimen sequenced in a study of shared clonotypes between healthy human individuals. The naive CD8 fraction comprised CD45RO-negative cells positively selected for CCR7 and excluded terminally differentiated effector memory CD45RA+ cells. Only in-frame clones appear in the TCRdb table, and some are missing; sequencing was by immunoSEQ multiplex PCR. The sample has under 1 million clones; roughly 96% are singletons. The source material was naive CD8+ T cells sorted from blood. The source is a man aged 25-40 years in good health.

The rearrangement links TRBV14 to TRBJ2-1; D might be TRBD2 (6 bases). The CDR3 covers 18 residues. Trimming pared 0 bases from V and 0 bases from J, leaving 15 bases between. Germline CDR1 and CDR2: SGHDN and FVKESK. The CDR3 loop is CASSQEDSGVLSYNEQFF. The CDR3 region has the DNA TGTGCCAGCAGCCAAGAAGATAGCGGAGTGCTCTCCTACAATGAGCAGTTCTTC. The full variable domain, completed using reference TRBV14 and TRBJ2-1, is EAGVTQFPSHSVIEKGQTVTLRCDPISGHDNLYWYRRVMGKEIKFLLHFVKESKQDESGMPNNRFLAERTGGTYSTLKVQPAELEDSGVYFCASSQEDSGVLSYNEQFFGPGTRLTVL.

V and J are TRBV7-6 and TRBJ2-7; TRBD2 is a possible D gene (5 bases). The germline V and J ends were trimmed by 2 bases and 0 bases, with 11 bases remaining between them. The germline CDR1 and CDR2 sequences are SGHVS and FNYEAQ. This CDR3 is 15 amino acids long. DNA of the CDR3: TGTGCCAGCAGCTTAAAGGCGGGTAGCTCCTACGAGCAGTACTTC. It translates to CASSLKAGSSYEQYF.

The rearrangement links TRBV27 to TRBJ1-5; D gene unclear. Germline lookup yields CDR1 MNHEY and CDR2 SMNVEV (reference sequence). This CDR3 has 14 residues. Trimming stripped 6 bases from V and 5 bases from J, with 14 bases between. This CDR3 reads CASRKPGAYQPQHF. DNA of the CDR3: TGTGCCAGCAGAAAACCGGGAGCCTATCAGCCCCAGCATTTT.

This clone appeared a single time. The chain employs TRBV4-1 and TRBJ2-5; D is perhaps TRBD2 (5 bases). V was trimmed by 1 base and J by 5 bases, leaving 14 bases between them. Per germline, CDR1 MGHRA and CDR2 YSYEKL. The CDR3 has 15 residues. The CDR3 region is CASSQVRRAQETQYF. DNA of the CDR3: TGCGCCAGCAGCCAAGTGAGGCGGGCTCAGGAGACCCAGTACTTC.

The rearrangement joins TRBV29-1 to TRBJ1-5, with 8 bases fitting TRBD1. The V gene's germline CDR1 is SQVTM and CDR2 ANQGSEA. This CDR3 contains 15 residues. The junction had 7 bases not matched to a gene; V was cut back by 3 bases and J by 3 bases. DNA of the CDR3: TGCAGCGTTGACTCAGGGGGCGACCCCAATCAGCCCCAGCATTTT. It yields the protein CSVDSGGDPNQPQHF.

The gene calls are TRBV2 and TRBJ2-1; D is unclear. The germline V and J ends were trimmed by 1 base and 0 bases, with 7 bases remaining between them. CDR1 is SNHLY and CDR2 is FYNNEI in the germline V gene. CDR3 length: 15 residues. The CDR3 spells CASSEDTSSYNEQFF. CDR3 in DNA: TGTGCCAGCAGTGAAGACACGAGCTCCTACAATGAGCAGTTCTTC.

This chain links TRBV4-1 with TRBJ2-3; 7 bases fit TRBD2. CDR1 is MGHRA, CDR2 YSYEKL, per germline. This CDR3 spans 15 amino acids. After removal of 6 bases from V and 4 bases from J, the junction contained 10 bases not matched to a gene. CDR3 amino acids: CASSPTAGEADTQYF. In nucleotides, the CDR3 is TGCGCCAGCAGTCCTACGGCGGGGGAAGCAGATACGCAGTATTTT.

Here the CDR3 reads CASSLDWKDNEQFF. CDR3 in DNA: TGCGCCAGCAGCTTGGACTGGAAGGACAATGAGCAGTTCTTC. This chain connects TRBV5-1 to TRBJ2-1; D is uncertain. Trimming removed 0 bases from V and 5 bases from J, with 9 bases in between. The CDR3 sequence is 14 residues long. Germline lookup yields CDR1 SGHRS and CDR2 YFSETQ. The whole variable domain, remainder taken from reference TRBV5-1 and TRBJ2-1, is KAGVTQTPRYLIKTRGQQVTLSCSPISGHRSVSWYQQTPGQGLQFLFEYFSETQRNKGNFPGRFSGRQFSNSRSEMNVSTLELGDSALYLCASSLDWKDNEQFFGPGTRLTVL.

This rearrangement joins TRBV7-3 to TRBJ2-5, with D maybe TRBD2 (5 bases). CDR1 SGHTA and CDR2 FQGTGA come from the germline V gene. Trimming left V 5 bases short and J 8 bases short, with 12 bases between. This CDR3 is 12 amino acids long. In DNA form, the CDR3 reads TGTGCCAGCAGCCGGGGTTTAGGAACCCAGTACTTC. The encoded protein is CASSRGLGTQYF.

This chain connects TRBV5-6 to TRBJ2-2; D is uncertain. The V end lost 1 base, the J end lost 7 bases, and 5 bases lay between the germline ends. The CDR3 sequence is 12 residues long. Germline-derived CDR1 and CDR2 are SGHDT and YYEEEE. The CDR3 region has the DNA TGTGCCAGCAGCTTGTTGCTCGGGGAGCTGTTTTTT. Translating it yields CASSLLLGELFF.

V usage is TRBV15 and J usage is TRBJ2-7; D is possibly TRBD1 or TRBD2 (5 bases each). V dropped 5 bases and J dropped 1 base, with 12 bases sitting between them. CDR3 length: 14 amino acids. CDR1 LNHNV and CDR2 YYDKDF come from the germline V gene (reference sequence). Written as DNA, the CDR3 is TGTGCCACCAGCGACCGGGGCCCTTCCTACGAGCAGTACTTC. This sequence encodes CATSDRGPSYEQYF.

The chain recombines TRBV7-9 with TRBJ1-1; possible D gene TRBD1, 5 bases. Germline CDR1 reads SEHNR; CDR2 reads FQNEAQ (reference sequence). V lost 5 bases and J 6 bases, leaving 16 bases between the germline ends. This CDR3 is 14 amino acids long. In DNA form, the CDR3 reads TGTGCCAGCAGCGCGACCGCAGGGTACGCTGAAGCTTTCTTT. It translates to CASSATAGYAEAFF.

The chain joins TRBV10-2 to TRBJ2-1; possibly TRBD1 or TRBD2 for D (5 bases each). The CDR3 sequence is 13 residues long. V was pared by 6 bases and J by 5 bases, with 11 bases between. CDR1 and CDR2 from the germline V gene are WSHSY and SAAADI. The CDR3 here is CASSPRGDNEQFF. CDR3 nucleotides: TGCGCCAGCAGCCCCAGAGGGGACAATGAGCAGTTCTTC.

This clone has just one count. The rearrangement uses TRBV28 and TRBJ2-1; D is undetermined. The CDR3 totals 13 residues. Trimming cost V 4 bases and J 9 bases, with 13 bases left between them. Germline CDR1 is MDHEN and CDR2 is SYDVKM. The chain's CDR3 is CASSSPQTPEQFF. The CDR3 nucleotides read TGTGCCAGCAGTTCGCCTCAGACCCCTGAGCAGTTCTTC.

The chain recombines TRBV28 with TRBJ1-2, with TRBD1 as a possible D gene (5 bases). Trimming stripped 3 bases from V and 6 bases from J, with 5 bases between. Per the germline V gene, CDR1 is MDHEN and CDR2 is SYDVKM. CDR3 length: 11 amino acids. CDR3 coding DNA: TGTGCCAGCAGTTTGGGGGATGGCTACACCTTC. Its protein is CASSLGDGYTF.

This chain connects TRBV11-2 to TRBJ1-2, with 10 nucleotides matching TRBD1. CDR3 length: 15 amino acids. Germline CDR1 reads SGHAT; CDR2 reads FQNNGV. Trimming at V came to 5 bases and at J to 6 bases, leaving 9 bases not matched to a gene. As DNA, the CDR3 is TGTGCCAGCAGCCTCCGACAGGGGGCGTTGGATGGCTACACCTTC. The encoded protein is CASSLRQGALDGYTF.

This chain connects TRBV27 to TRBJ2-3; 10 nucleotides align to TRBD2. J gave up 4 bases and V 4 bases, and 8 bases lay outside the gene matches. This CDR3 is built from 16 residues. CDR1 MNHEY and CDR2 SMNVEV come from the germline V gene (reference sequence). The DNA of the CDR3 is TGTGCCAGCAGTTCGGGACTAGCGTATCGTCCAGATACGCAGTATTTT. Protein: CASSSGLAYRPDTQYF.